This TCR beta chain appears in the sequencing data of a study of blood T cell repertoires in COVID-19. Looking at the study overall: Material from acute and convalescent COVID-19 was sourced from the United States, Italy and Spain. T cells, B-cell-depleted T cells, or PBMCs supplied cDNA or gDNA.

Per germline, CDR1 SGHDT and CDR2 YYEEEE. The CDR3 consists of 16 residues. With V trimmed by 5 bases and J by 0 bases, 7 bases remained unmatched. Original processing methods: Estimation of nucleated cell counts relied on the amplification of reference gene primers. Assay: immunoSEQ multiplex PCR; the TCRdb copy retains only in-frame clones and omits some. V and J calls and clone size are those listed in that table; D and trimming were worked out from the DNA. The top ten hold less than 8.5% of the sample, which has roughly 110,000 clones, about 88% seen once. The source material was peripheral blood. The chain uses TRBV5-6 and TRBJ2-5; 10 bases agree with TRBD2. This clonotype originated in a woman in her 70s who had recovered from COVID-19. CDR3 coding DNA: TGTGCCAGCAGGGGAGGACTAGCGGCGTACCAAGAGACCCAGTACTTC. Its translation: CASRGGLAAYQETQYF.